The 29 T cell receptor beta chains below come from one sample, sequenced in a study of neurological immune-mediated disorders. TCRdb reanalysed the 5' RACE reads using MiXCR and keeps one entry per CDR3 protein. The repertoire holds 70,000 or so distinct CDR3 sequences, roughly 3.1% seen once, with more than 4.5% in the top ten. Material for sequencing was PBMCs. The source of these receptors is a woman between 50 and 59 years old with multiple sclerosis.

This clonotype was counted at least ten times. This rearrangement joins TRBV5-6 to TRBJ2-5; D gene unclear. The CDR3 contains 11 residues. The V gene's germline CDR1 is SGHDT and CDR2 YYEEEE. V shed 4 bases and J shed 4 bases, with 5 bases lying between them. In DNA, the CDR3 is TGTGCCAGCAGCGTACGAGAGACCCAGTACTTC. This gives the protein CASSVRETQYF. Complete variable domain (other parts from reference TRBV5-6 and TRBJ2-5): DAGVTQSPTHLIKTRGQQVTLRCSPKSGHDTVSWYQQALGQGPQFIFQYYEEEERQRGNFPDRFSGHQFPNYSSELNVNALLLGDSALYLCASSVRETQYFGPGTRLLVL.

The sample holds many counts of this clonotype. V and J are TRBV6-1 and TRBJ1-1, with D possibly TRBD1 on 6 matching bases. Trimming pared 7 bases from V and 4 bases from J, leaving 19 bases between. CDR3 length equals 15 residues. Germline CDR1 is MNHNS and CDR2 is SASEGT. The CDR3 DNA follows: TGTGCCAGCACCCCATACAGGGCTAGAAGCACTGAAGCTTTCTTT. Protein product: CASTPYRARSTEAFF.

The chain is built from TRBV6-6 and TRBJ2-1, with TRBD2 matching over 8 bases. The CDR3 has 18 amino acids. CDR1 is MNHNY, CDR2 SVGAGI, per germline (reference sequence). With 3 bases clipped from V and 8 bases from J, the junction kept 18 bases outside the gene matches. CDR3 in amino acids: CASSYNWIGGRLRDEQFF. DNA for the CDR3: TGTGCCAGCAGTTATAACTGGATTGGCGGGAGGTTGAGAGATGAGCAGTTCTTC.

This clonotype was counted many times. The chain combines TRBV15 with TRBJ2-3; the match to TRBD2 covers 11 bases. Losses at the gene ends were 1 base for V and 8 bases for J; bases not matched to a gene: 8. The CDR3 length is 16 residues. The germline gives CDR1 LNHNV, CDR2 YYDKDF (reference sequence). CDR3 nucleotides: TGTGCCACCAGCAGAGCTTTTTCTAGCGGGAGGTCTACGCAGTATTTT. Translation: CATSRAFSSGRSTQYF.

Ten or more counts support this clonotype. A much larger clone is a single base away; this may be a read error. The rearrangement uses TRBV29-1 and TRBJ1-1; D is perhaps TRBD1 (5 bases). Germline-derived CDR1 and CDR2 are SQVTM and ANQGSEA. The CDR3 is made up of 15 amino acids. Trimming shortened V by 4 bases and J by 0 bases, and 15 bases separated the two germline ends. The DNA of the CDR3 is TGCAGCGTTGGGGCGGGGTGGGGGATGAACACTGAAGCTTTCTTT. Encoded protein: CSVGAGWGMNTEAFF.

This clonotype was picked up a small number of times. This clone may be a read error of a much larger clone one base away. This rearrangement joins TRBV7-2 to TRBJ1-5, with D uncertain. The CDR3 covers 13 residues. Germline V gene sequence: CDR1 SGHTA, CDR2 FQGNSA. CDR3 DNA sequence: TGTGCCAGCAGCTTGACGGGAAATCAGCCCCAGAATTTT. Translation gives CASSLTGNQPQNF.

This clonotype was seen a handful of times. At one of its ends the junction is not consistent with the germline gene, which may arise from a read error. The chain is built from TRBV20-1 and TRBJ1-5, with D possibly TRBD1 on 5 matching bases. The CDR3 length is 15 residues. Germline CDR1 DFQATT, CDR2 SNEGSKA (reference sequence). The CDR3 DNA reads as TGCAGTGCTAGAGCCGGGACTTCTAAGTACAAGACCCAGAATTTT. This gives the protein CSARAGTSKYKTQNF.

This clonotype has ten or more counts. CDR3 in DNA: TGTGCCAGCAGAGTATTCTATGGGACTAGCGGGGCTAGTTACAATGAGCAGTTCTTC. As protein: CASRVFYGTSGASYNEQFF. V usage is TRBV27 and J usage is TRBJ2-1, with 13 bases aligning to TRBD2. This CDR3 spans 19 amino acids. V was clipped by 6 bases and J by 4 bases; unmatched bases: 15. The germline V gene encodes CDR1 MNHEY and CDR2 SMNVEV (reference sequence).

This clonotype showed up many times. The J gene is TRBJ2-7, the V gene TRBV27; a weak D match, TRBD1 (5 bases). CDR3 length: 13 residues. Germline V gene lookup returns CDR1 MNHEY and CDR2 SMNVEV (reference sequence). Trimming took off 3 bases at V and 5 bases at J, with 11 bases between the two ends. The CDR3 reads CASSFAQGNEQYF. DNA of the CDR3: TGTGCCAGCAGTTTTGCCCAGGGAAACGAGCAGTACTTC.

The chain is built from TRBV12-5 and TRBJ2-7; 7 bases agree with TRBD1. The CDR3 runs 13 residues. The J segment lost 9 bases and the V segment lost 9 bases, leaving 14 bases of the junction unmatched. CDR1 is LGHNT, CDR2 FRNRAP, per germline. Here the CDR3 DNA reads TGTGCTAGCCACCAGGGGGAAGGGAAAGCGCAGTACTTC. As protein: CASHQGEGKAQYF.

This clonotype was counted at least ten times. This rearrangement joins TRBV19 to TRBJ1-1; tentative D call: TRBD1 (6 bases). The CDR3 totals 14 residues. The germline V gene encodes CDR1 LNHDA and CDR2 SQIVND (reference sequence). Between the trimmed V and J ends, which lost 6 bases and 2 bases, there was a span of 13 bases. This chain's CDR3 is CASRTDSLNTEAFF. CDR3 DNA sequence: TGTGCCAGTAGGACGGACAGCCTTAACACTGAAGCTTTCTTT.

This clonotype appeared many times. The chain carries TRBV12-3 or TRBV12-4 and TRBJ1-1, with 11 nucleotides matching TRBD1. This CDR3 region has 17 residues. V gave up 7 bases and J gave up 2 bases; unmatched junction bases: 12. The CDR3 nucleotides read TGTGCCAGCACCCTTTTCGGGACAGGGGGAGCCAACACTGAAGCTTTCTTT. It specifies CASTLFGTGGANTEAFF.

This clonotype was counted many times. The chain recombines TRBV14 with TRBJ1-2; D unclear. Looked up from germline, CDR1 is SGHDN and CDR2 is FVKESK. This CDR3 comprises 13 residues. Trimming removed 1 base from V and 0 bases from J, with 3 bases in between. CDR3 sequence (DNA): TGTGCCAGCAGCCAAGGGGCTAACTATGGCTACACCTTC. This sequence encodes CASSQGANYGYTF.

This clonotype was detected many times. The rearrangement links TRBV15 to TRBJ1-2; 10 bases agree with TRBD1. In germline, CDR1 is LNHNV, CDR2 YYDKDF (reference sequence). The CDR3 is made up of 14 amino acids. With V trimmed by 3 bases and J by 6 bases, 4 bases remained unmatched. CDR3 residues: CATSSRQGANGYTF. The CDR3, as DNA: TGTGCCACCAGCAGCAGACAGGGGGCGAATGGCTACACCTTC.

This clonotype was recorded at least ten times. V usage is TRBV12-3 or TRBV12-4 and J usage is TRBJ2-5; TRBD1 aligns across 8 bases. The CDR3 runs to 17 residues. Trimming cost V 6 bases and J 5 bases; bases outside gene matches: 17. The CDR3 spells CASSPYTKPTGGETQYF. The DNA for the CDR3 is TGTGCCAGCAGCCCGTACACCAAACCTACAGGGGGGGAGACCCAGTACTTC.

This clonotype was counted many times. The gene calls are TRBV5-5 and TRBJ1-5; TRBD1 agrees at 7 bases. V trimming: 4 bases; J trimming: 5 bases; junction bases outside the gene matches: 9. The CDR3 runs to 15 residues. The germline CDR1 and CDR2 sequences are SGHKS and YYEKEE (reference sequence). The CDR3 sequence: CASSGSGTAYQPQHF. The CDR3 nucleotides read TGTGCCAGCAGCGGATCCGGGACAGCATATCAGCCCCAGCATTTT.

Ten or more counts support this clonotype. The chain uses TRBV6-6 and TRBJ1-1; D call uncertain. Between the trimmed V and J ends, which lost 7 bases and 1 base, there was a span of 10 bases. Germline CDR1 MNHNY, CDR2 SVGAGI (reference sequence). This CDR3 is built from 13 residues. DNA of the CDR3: TGTGCCAGCACCACCCCAGGGAACACTGAAGCTTTCTTT. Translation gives CASTTPGNTEAFF.

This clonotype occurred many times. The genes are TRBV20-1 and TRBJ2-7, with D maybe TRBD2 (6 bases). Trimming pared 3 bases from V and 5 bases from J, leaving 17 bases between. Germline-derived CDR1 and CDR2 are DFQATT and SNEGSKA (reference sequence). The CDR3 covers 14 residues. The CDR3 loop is CSASGRTRRDEQYF. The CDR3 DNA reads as TGCAGTGCTAGTGGGAGGACTCGGCGGGACGAGCAGTACTTC.

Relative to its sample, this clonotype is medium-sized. The CDR3 sequence is CASSQDPGTSFLPETQYF. The CDR3, as DNA: TGCGCCAGCAGCCAAGACCCCGGGACTAGCTTTCTTCCGGAGACCCAGTACTTC. The genes are TRBV4-1 and TRBJ2-5, with 9 nucleotides matching TRBD2. The CDR3 loop spans 18 amino acids. After removal of 0 bases from V and 5 bases from J, the junction contained 13 bases not matched to a gene. Germline CDR1 is MGHRA and CDR2 is YSYEKL.

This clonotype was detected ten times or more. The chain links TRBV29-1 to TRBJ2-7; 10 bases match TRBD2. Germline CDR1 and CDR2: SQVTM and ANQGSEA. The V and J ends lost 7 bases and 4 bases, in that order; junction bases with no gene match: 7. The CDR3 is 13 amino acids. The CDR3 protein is CSAGAGGAYEQYF. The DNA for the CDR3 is TGCAGCGCAGGAGCGGGAGGGGCATACGAGCAGTACTTC.

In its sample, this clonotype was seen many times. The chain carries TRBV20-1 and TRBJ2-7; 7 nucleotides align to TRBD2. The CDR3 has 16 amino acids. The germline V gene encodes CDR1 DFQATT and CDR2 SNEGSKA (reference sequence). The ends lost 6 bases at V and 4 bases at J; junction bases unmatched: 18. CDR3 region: CSAHATHSGGGYEQYF. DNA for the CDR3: TGCAGTGCGCACGCAACCCACTCGGGAGGAGGGTACGAGCAGTACTTC.

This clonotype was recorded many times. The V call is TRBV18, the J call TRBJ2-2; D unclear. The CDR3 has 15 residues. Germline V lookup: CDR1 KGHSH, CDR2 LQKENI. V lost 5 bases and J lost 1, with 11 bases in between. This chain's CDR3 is CASSMRKGNTGELFF. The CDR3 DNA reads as TGTGCCAGCTCAATGCGGAAGGGGAACACCGGGGAGCTGTTTTTT.

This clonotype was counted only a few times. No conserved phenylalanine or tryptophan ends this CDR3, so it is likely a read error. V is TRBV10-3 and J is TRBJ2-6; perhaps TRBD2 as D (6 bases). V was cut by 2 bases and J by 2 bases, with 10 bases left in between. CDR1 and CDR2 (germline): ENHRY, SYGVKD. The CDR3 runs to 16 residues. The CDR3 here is CAISEPTGAGANVLTC. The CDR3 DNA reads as TGTGCCATCAGTGAGCCGACGGGGGCTGGGGCCAACGTCCTGACTTGC.

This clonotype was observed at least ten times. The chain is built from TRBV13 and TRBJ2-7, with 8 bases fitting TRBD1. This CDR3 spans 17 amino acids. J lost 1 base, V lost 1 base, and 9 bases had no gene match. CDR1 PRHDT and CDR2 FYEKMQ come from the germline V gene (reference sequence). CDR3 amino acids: CASSLEADRDGSYEQYV. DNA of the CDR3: TGTGCCAGCAGCTTAGAGGCGGACAGGGACGGATCCTACGAGCAGTACGTC.

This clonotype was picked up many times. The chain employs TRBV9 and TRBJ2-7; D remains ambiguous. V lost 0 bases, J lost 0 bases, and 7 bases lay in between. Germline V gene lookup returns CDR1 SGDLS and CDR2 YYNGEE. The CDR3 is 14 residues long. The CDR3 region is CASSVGPPSYEQYF. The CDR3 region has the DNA TGTGCCAGCAGCGTAGGCCCACCCTCCTACGAGCAGTACTTC.

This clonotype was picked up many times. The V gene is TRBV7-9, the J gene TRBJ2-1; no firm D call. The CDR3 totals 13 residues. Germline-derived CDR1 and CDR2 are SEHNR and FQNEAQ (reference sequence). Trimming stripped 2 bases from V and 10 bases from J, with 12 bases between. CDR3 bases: TGTGCCAGCAGCTTAAATCAGGCTCGGGAGCAGTTCTTC. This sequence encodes CASSLNQAREQFF.

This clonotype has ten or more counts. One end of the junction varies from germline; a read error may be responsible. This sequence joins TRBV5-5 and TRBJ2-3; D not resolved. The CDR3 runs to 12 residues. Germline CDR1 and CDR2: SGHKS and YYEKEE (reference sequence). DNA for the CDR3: TGTGCCAGCAGCTTTTCTGGTGGAGAAATAAGCTTT. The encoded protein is CASSFSGGEISF.

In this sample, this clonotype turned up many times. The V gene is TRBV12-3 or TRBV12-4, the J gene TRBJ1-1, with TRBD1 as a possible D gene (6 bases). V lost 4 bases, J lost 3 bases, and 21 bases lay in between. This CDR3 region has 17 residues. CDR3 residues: CASSSLTGPGTYTEAFF. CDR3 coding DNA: TGTGCCAGCAGTTCTTTGACAGGACCCGGGACATACACTGAAGCTTTCTTT.

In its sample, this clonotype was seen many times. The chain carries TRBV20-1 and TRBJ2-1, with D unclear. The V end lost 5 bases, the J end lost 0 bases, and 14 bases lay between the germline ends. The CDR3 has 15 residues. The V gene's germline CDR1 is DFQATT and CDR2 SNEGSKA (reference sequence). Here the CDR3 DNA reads TGCAGTGCTGCCCCCCGCCCAGGCTCCTACAATGAGCAGTTCTTC. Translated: CSAAPRPGSYNEQFF.